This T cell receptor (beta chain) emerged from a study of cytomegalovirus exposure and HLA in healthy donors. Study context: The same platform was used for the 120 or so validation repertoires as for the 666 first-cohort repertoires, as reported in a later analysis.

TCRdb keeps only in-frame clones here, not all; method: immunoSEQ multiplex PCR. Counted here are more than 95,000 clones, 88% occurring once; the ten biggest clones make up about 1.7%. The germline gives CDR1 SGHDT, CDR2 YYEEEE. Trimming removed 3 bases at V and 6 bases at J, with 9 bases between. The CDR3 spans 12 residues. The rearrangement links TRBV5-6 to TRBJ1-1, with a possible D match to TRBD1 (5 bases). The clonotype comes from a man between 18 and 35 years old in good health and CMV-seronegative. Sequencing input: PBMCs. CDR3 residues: CASSSGTPEAFF. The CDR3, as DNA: TGTGCCAGCAGCTCCGGGACTCCTGAAGCTTTCTTT.